This TCR beta chain was identified in a study of vaccination effects on CD4 cells after COVID-19. Study-level background: Samples that were drawn after vaccination came a median of 72 days after the second dose.

Viral peptide pools were used in the ViraFEST assay to expand antigen-specific CD4+ T cells, and sequencing came afterward. CD4+ T cell isolation took place after less than 13 days of culture. The cohort was immunized with two doses of either the BNT162b2 or mRNA-1273 vaccine. This CDR3 contains 14 residues. CDR1 ENHRY and CDR2 SYGVKD come from the germline V gene. Trimming shortened V by 11 bases and J by 1 base, and 12 bases separated the two germline ends. Study observations and caveats: Late post-vaccination samples showed marked contraction of infection- and vaccine-induced clones. Healthy vaccinees had only 1 of 255 vaccine-induced clones cross-react with common cold coronaviruses.

About this clone: Its specificity is not known.

Clones were sequenced by immunoSEQ multiplex PCR, and TCRdb holds only the in-frame ones, with some missing. The table includes 25,000 to 30,000 clones, roughly 74% detected once. This sample comprised CD4+ T cells from PBMCs cultured with HCoV-OC43 spike peptides, obtained after COVID-19 vaccination. Subset meaning: HCoV-OC43 spike overlapping peptide pool stimulation. The V gene is TRBV10-3, the J gene TRBJ2-6; a possible D gene is TRBD2 (6 bases). This sequence was found in a human donor who received a COVID-19 vaccine. The CDR3 nucleotides are TGTGCCGCGTGGGGGGAGTCTGGGGCCAACGTCCTGACTTTC. Protein: CAAWGESGANVLTF.